This entry concerns a single T cell receptor (beta chain). In its sample, this clonotype was seen a few times. The antigen this receptor binds is unknown. Base qualities are not provided; no much larger clone lies one nucleotide away. V trim: 0 bases; J trim: 6 bases; unmatched bases: 2. The CDR3 contains 14 residues, cysteine and phenylalanine counted. Just the 42-base CDR3 DNA is kept, in frame starting at base 1. The germline V gene supplies CDR1 MNHEY and CDR2 SVGAGI. This entry comes from a study of T cells in Graves' hyperthyroidism and ophthalmopathy (dated by TCRdb to the late 2010s). About the investigation overall: Peripheral blood samples were taken at initial diagnosis, before any treatment was given. TCR Vbeta CDR3 sequencing of 120 to 150 peripheral blood samples (roughly 43 ophthalmopathy, around 80 hyperthyroidism and approximately 17 progressor patients) is reported in the paper. To identify distinguishing TCR V-J signatures, a discovery cohort of around 100 patients was used, comprising fewer than 45 with Graves' ophthalmopathy and approximately 58 with stable Graves' hyperthyroidism. In several Graves' hyperthyroidism patients, the study also compared T-cell repertoires from thyroid tissue with T-cell repertoires from blood. An independent validation cohort of under 20 hyperthyroidism patients and approximately 17 patients who later progressed to ophthalmopathy tested prospective prediction of ophthalmopathy. After sampling, hyperthyroidism patients received methimazole starting at 30 mg daily, and ophthalmopathy patients received high-dose intravenous methylprednisolone. The 100 or so discovery patients were randomly divided into training and test sets at a 7:3 ratio.

Stable Graves' hyperthyroidism was defined as no progression to ophthalmopathy during 18 months of follow-up. Hyperthyroidism patients were newly diagnosed, had a disease duration of under 2 months, and were aged 18 to 65 years. Patients with uncontrolled infections, other autoimmune diseases, pregnancy or lactation were excluded. Clinical symptoms, serum thyroxine and TRAb, thyroid ultrasound, and orbital computed tomography formed the basis for the diagnoses. PBMCs were isolated from 7.5 to 10 ml of fresh peripheral blood by Ficoll-Paque density gradient centrifugation. Total RNA was extracted with Trizol reagent, and quality was checked on an Agilent 2100 Bioanalyzer. The TCR beta CDR3 regions were amplified from RNA transcripts. For the first round of RT-PCR on the TCR CDR3, the HTBI primer set was used together with the Qiagen OneStep RT-PCR kit. Libraries were constructed in a second round of multiplex PCR, after which size selection and purification were carried out. Libraries were sequenced paired-end with 100 bp reads on an Illumina HiSeq2000. The study's processing was this. SOAPnuke was used to process the raw data, with reads discarded if the reads contained adapters or uncalled bases, had a mean Phred below 15, or lacked an exact constant-primer or identifier match. COPE v1.2.5 was used to merge the high-quality paired reads, and each unique nucleotide sequence was defined as a clonotype. MiTCR v1.1 was used to align clonotypes to the IMGT TRBV, TRBD and TRBJ reference segments. The analysis was restricted to V-J combinations with a frequency above 0.0001, which together covered 99.2% of the repertoires. The TCS score was defined as the ratio of F50 (clonal expansion) to E x V (chaos), calculated using BLOSUM62-based TCRdist between CDR3 peptides within each V-J. Welch's t-statistics and random forest reduced some 510 V-J features to fewer than 15, which were used in a naive Bayes classifier (R e1071). TCRdb handled the public reads itself, with Q25 trimming in fastp and clone calling in MiXCR, and kept productive beta chains. Rows with a matching CDR3 protein are joined into one entry that keeps the most common DNA and genes. TCRdb, not the original authors, processed these V and J calls. Counted in this sample were roughly 380,000 distinct CDR3 sequences; approximately 14% of them appeared once. The ten largest clones add up to 8% to 13% of the sample.

What the authors observed across the whole study: Most expanded thyroid clonotypes (frequency above 0.001) were also detected in blood, suggesting blood repertoires may reflect thyroid immune responses. In validation, the model predicted progression to ophthalmopathy a median of approximately 6.6 months before onset, with roughly 68% sensitivity and nearly 75% specificity. A model built on a 13 V-J signature distinguished ophthalmopathy from stable hyperthyroidism, reaching about 88% sensitivity and around 82% specificity in cross-validation and 80%/75% in testing. Sample size was not statistically predetermined, and blinding of investigators to group allocation was not performed.

Specimen: blood. The V and J genes are TRBV6-5 and TRBJ1-1; 9 bases in the middle match TRBD1. This TCR was sampled from a woman aged 55-69 years with Graves' hyperthyroidism. In nucleotide form, the sequence is TGTGCCAGCAGTTACTCGCGGGACAGGGCTGAAGCTTTCTTT. Its protein reads: CASSYSRDRAEAFF.